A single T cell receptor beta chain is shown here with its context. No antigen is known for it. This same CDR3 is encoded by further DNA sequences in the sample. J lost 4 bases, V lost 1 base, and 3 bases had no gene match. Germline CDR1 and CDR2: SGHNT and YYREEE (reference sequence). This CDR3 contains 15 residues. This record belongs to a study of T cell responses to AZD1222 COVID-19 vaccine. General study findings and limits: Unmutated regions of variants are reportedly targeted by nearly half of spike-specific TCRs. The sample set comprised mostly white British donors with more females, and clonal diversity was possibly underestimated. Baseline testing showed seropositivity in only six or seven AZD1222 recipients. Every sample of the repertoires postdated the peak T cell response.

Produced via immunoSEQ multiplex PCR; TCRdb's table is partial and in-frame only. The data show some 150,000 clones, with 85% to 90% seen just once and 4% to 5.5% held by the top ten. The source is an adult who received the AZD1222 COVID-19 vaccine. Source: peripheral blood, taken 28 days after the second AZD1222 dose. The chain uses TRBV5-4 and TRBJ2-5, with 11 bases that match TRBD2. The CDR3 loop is CASSLRLAGGETQYF. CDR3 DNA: TGTGCCAGCAGCTTGCGGCTAGCGGGGGGAGAGACCCAGTACTTC. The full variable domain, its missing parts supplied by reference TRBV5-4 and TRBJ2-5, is ETGVTQSPTHLIKTRGQQVTLRCSSQSGHNTVSWYQQALGQGPQFIFQYYREEENGRGNFPPRFSGLQFPNYSSELNVNALELDDSALYLCASSLRLAGGETQYFGPGTRLLVL.